Listed here are 30 T cell receptor beta chains from one sample, sequenced in a study of T cell responses to AZD1222 COVID-19 vaccine. Data came from immunoSEQ multiplex PCR; TCRdb stores just in-frame clones and leaves some out. Of under 200,000 clones in the sample, over 85% were seen once. This specimen consisted of peripheral blood, obtained on day 0 of AZD1222 vaccination. The receptors here all came from an adult in good health.

The chain is built from TRBV3-1 (or the pseudogene TRBV3-2) and TRBJ1-2; TRBD1 aligns across 9 bases. This CDR3 is built from 13 residues. In germline, CDR1 is LGHDT, CDR2 YNNKEL (reference sequence). The V segment lost 4 bases and the J segment 7 bases; nucleotides outside the gene matches: 4. For the CDR3, the DNA is TGTGCCAGCAGCCTCGTGGGACAGGGTGGCTACACCTTC. Amino acid sequence: CASSLVGQGGYTF.

The J gene is TRBJ2-1, the V gene TRBV29-1, with 7 positions matching TRBD1. CDR1 SQVTM and CDR2 ANQGSEA come from the germline V gene. The CDR3 is 15 residues long. The J segment lost 1 base and the V segment lost 4 bases, leaving 7 bases of the junction unmatched. CDR3 in amino acids: CSVGTGLTSYNEQFF. CDR3 nucleotides: TGCAGCGTTGGGACAGGCCTAACTTCCTACAATGAGCAGTTCTTC.

The genes are TRBV5-6 and TRBJ2-3; D perhaps matches TRBD1 (5 bases). CDR3 size: 15 residues. Looked up from germline, CDR1 is SGHDT and CDR2 is YYEEEE. Trimming pared 2 bases from V and 1 base from J, leaving 11 bases between. The CDR3 region has the DNA TGTGCCAGCAGCTTAGGGGCGCGAGGCACAGATACGCAGTATTTT. This codes for CASSLGARGTDTQYF.

CDR3 region: CASRAVGGYTF. The CDR3 coding sequence is TGTGCCAGCAGAGCCGTGGGTGGCTACACCTTC. The chain couples TRBV28 to TRBJ1-2; D is ambiguous. In germline, CDR1 is MDHEN, CDR2 SYDVKM. V lost 6 bases to trimming and J lost 7 bases, with 9 bases between them. The CDR3 is 11 amino acids.

The genes are TRBV19 and TRBJ2-3; 14 positions agree with TRBD2. This CDR3 comprises 16 residues. Germline CDR1 reads LNHDA; CDR2 reads SQIVND (reference sequence). V was pared by 4 bases and J by 4 bases, with 4 bases of the junction left unmatched. Here the CDR3 DNA reads TGTGCCAGTAGTACAGGGGGACTAGCGGGAGCAGATACGCAGTATTTT. Translated, it gives CASSTGGLAGADTQYF.

The chain employs TRBV6-5 and TRBJ1-6; D ambiguous. V was trimmed by 4 bases and J by 0 bases, leaving 10 bases between them. Looked up from germline, CDR1 is MNHEY and CDR2 is SVGAGI. This CDR3 contains 16 residues. CDR3 region: CASSFFKSSYNSPLHF. In DNA, the CDR3 is TGTGCCAGCAGTTTTTTCAAGAGCTCCTATAATTCACCCCTCCACTTT.

This chain uses TRBV5-4 with TRBJ2-1, with D perhaps TRBD1 (5 bases). CDR1 SGHNT and CDR2 YYREEE come from the germline V gene (reference sequence). The CDR3 length is 11 residues. The ends were cut back, 3 bases at V and 11 bases at J, with 9 bases in the middle. Here the CDR3 reads CASSSDTQQFF. For the CDR3, the DNA is TGTGCCAGCAGCTCGGACACCCAGCAGTTCTTC.

The chain has TRBV12-5 and TRBJ2-3; 7 nucleotides line up with TRBD2. The CDR3 extends over 12 amino acids. The V segment lost 9 bases and the J segment 3 bases; nucleotides outside the gene matches: 3. CDR1 and CDR2 from the germline V gene are LGHNT and FRNRAP. The CDR3 sequence: CASGRGTDTQYF. CDR3 coding DNA: TGTGCTAGCGGGCGGGGGACAGATACGCAGTATTTT.

This chain links TRBV25-1 with TRBJ1-1; maybe TRBD1 (6 bases). Per the germline V gene, CDR1 is MGHDK and CDR2 is SYGVNS. Deletions cut 1 base from V and 4 bases from J, with 13 bases between. The CDR3 length is 15 residues. CDR3 in DNA: TGTGCCAGCAGTGAATCATCCAGGGGTGGCACTGAAGCTTTCTTT. It is translated as CASSESSRGGTEAFF. The entire variable domain, with the rest obtained from reference TRBV25-1 and TRBJ1-1, is as follows: EADIYQTPRYLVIGTGKKITLECSQTMGHDKMYWYQQDPGMELHLIHYSYGVNSTEKGDLSSESTVSRIRTEHFPLTLESARPSHTSQYLCASSESSRGGTEAFFGQGTRLTVV.

The chain employs TRBV6-5 and TRBJ1-2, with 12 bases identical to TRBD1. Trimming took 6 bases from V and 6 from J; bases not matched to a gene: 8. The CDR3 totals 15 residues. The germline gives CDR1 MNHEY, CDR2 SVGAGI. The CDR3 sequence: CASRTPGQGADGYTF. The CDR3 DNA follows: TGTGCCAGCAGGACTCCGGGACAGGGGGCCGATGGCTACACCTTC.

The CDR3 region is CASSAGLQNSPLHF. The DNA for the CDR3 is TGTGCCAGCAGCGCGGGACTCCAGAATTCACCCCTCCACTTT. The chain links TRBV14 to TRBJ1-6; possible D gene TRBD1, 5 bases. V dropped 5 bases and J dropped 7 bases, with 12 bases sitting between them. This CDR3 comprises 14 residues. Germline CDR1 is SGHDN and CDR2 is FVKESK.

The chain links TRBV6-1 to TRBJ1-5; a weak D match, TRBD1 (6 bases). This CDR3 spans 14 amino acids. The germline gives CDR1 MNHNS, CDR2 SASEGT. Trimming removed 2 bases from V and 6 bases from J, with 11 bases in between. The CDR3 region is CASSEIGGIQPQHF. The CDR3 DNA sequence: TGTGCCAGCAGTGAAATAGGGGGGATTCAGCCCCAGCATTTT.

The V call is TRBV15, the J call TRBJ2-7; D gene unclear. Germline CDR1 is LNHNV and CDR2 is YYDKDF (reference sequence). V lost 0 bases and J lost 8, with 14 bases in between. The length of the CDR3 is 14 residues. CDR3 amino acids: CATSREAKRPKQYF. CDR3 bases: TGTGCCACCAGCAGAGAGGCTAAGAGACCTAAGCAGTACTTC. Looking up the rest from reference TRBV15 and TRBJ2-7 gives the full variable domain: DAMVIQNPRYQVTQFGKPVTLSCSQTLNHNVMYWYQQKSSQAPKLLFHYYDKDFNNEADTPDNFQSRRPNTSFCFLDIRSPGLGDTAMYLCATSREAKRPKQYFGPGTRLTVT.

The rearrangement links TRBV29-1 to TRBJ2-1, with D possibly TRBD2 on 5 matching bases. Germline CDR1 and CDR2: SQVTM and ANQGSEA. CDR3 length equals 14 residues. V was clipped by 3 bases and J by 7 bases, with 16 bases between them. CDR3 DNA sequence: TGCAGCGTTGACAGAGGGCGGACGTCTAATGAGCAGTTCTTC. Amino acid sequence: CSVDRGRTSNEQFF.

The chain employs TRBV29-1 and TRBJ2-1, with D possibly matching TRBD2 (5 bases). The CDR3 is made up of 14 amino acids. Germline assignment: CDR1 SQVTM and CDR2 ANQGSEA. Trimming pared 0 bases from V and 7 bases from J, leaving 13 bases between. DNA for the CDR3: TGCAGCGTTGAAGATCTTCCGAGAGGGAATGAGCAGTTCTTC. As protein: CSVEDLPRGNEQFF.

The genes are TRBV10-3 and TRBJ2-1; tentatively, D is TRBD1 (6 bases). V was trimmed by 3 bases and J by 7 bases, leaving 7 bases between them. Germline V gene sequence: CDR1 ENHRY, CDR2 SYGVKD. The CDR3 runs to 12 residues. CDR3 coding DNA: TGTGCCATCAGTGAAAGGGGGAATGAGCAGTTCTTC. It is translated as CAISERGNEQFF.

This chain joins TRBV14 and TRBJ2-3, with no clear D. Between the trimmed V and J ends, which lost 3 bases and 3 bases, there was a span of 4 bases. CDR3 length: 12 amino acids. The germline gives CDR1 SGHDN, CDR2 FVKESK. The CDR3 reads CASSHITDTQYF. The CDR3 DNA follows: TGTGCCAGCAGCCACATTACAGATACGCAGTATTTT.

V and J are TRBV28 and TRBJ2-7, with 7 positions matching TRBD2. The CDR3 totals 16 residues. Germline CDR1 is MDHEN and CDR2 is SYDVKM. J lost 0 bases, V lost 7 bases, and 12 bases had no gene match. CDR3 in DNA: TGTGCCAGCACCCCTGGGGGGGACCTGAGCTCCTACGAGCAGTACTTC. Amino acid sequence: CASTPGGDLSSYEQYF.

The V and J genes are TRBV29-1 and TRBJ1-2, with 7 bases fitting TRBD1. With V trimmed by 4 bases and J by 6 bases, 8 bases remained unmatched. Germline-derived CDR1 and CDR2 are SQVTM and ANQGSEA. This CDR3 contains 13 residues. Here the CDR3 DNA reads TGCAGCGTTGTCCGACAGGGAAGGGATGGCTACACCTTC. It translates to CSVVRQGRDGYTF.

The CDR3 loop is CASSQIGAALNQPQHF. CDR3 bases: TGCGCCAGCAGCCAAATTGGGGCCGCCCTCAATCAGCCCCAGCATTTT. The V and J genes are TRBV4-1 and TRBJ1-5; possible D gene TRBD1, 5 bases. Trimming shortened V by 2 bases and J by 3 bases, and 14 bases separated the two germline ends. The germline CDR1 and CDR2 sequences are MGHRA and YSYEKL. This CDR3 spans 16 amino acids.

The V call is TRBV5-6, the J call TRBJ1-1; D is unresolved. This CDR3 region has 13 residues. Trimming took 9 bases from V and 7 from J, leaving 19 bases between them. CDR1 is SGHDT and CDR2 is YYEEEE in the germline V gene. In nucleotides, the CDR3 is TGTGCCACGCATCTTAACGGGATTGATGAAGCTTTCTTT. Translated, it gives CATHLNGIDEAFF.

Only one count was recorded for this clone. J is TRBJ2-5 and V is TRBV13; D is possibly TRBD2 (5 bases). The CDR3 is made up of 14 amino acids. Trimming stripped 0 bases from V and 5 bases from J, with 10 bases between. Germline loops: CDR1 PRHDT, CDR2 FYEKMQ (reference sequence). DNA for the CDR3: TGTGCCAGCAGCTTAGGGGCTAGCCGGGAGACCCAGTACTTC. Translating gives CASSLGASRETQYF. Complete variable domain (other parts from reference TRBV13 and TRBJ2-5): AAGVIQSPRHLIKEKRETATLKCYPIPRHDTVYWYQQGPGQDPQFLISFYEKMQSDKGSIPDRFSAQQFSDYHSELNMSSLELGDSALYFCASSLGASRETQYFGPGTRLLVL.

This clone was observed once. The genes are TRBV19 and TRBJ2-1; TRBD2 matches 7 bases. CDR1 and CDR2 (germline): LNHDA, SQIVND (reference sequence). Unmatched junction bases numbered 16, after V lost 4 bases and J lost 4 bases. The CDR3 is 18 amino acids. CDR3 bases: TGTGCCAGTAGTACCGGAGGGCCTAGCGGAAACCTATACAATGAGCAGTTCTTC. Residues: CASSTGGPSGNLYNEQFF.

The chain combines TRBV11-2 with TRBJ2-7; either TRBD1 or TRBD2 may supply D (5 bases each). V was shortened by 5 bases and J by 2 bases, with 13 bases between the two germline ends. CDR3 length: 14 amino acids. The germline V gene has CDR1 SGHAT and CDR2 FQNNGV. The chain's CDR3 is CASSDGTATYEQYF. Here the CDR3 DNA reads TGTGCCAGCAGCGACGGGACGGCTACCTACGAGCAGTACTTC.

The chain has TRBV19 and TRBJ1-1; D perhaps matches TRBD1 (5 bases). V was clipped by 6 bases and J by 4 bases, with 18 bases between them. Germline V CDR1 and CDR2: LNHDA, SQIVND (reference sequence). The CDR3 has 15 amino acids. The CDR3 spells CASRTEPLRGTEAFF. In DNA, the CDR3 is TGTGCCAGTAGAACCGAGCCTCTGAGGGGCACTGAAGCTTTCTTT.

The chain joins TRBV25-1 to TRBJ1-5; possible D gene TRBD1, 5 bases. CDR1 and CDR2 from the germline V gene are MGHDK and SYGVNS. V dropped 3 bases and J dropped 4 bases, with 10 bases sitting between them. The CDR3 contains 14 residues. The CDR3 DNA sequence: TGTGCCAGCAGTGACGGGGCTTGGAATCAGCCCCAGCATTTT. It codes for CASSDGAWNQPQHF.

This chain connects TRBV28 to TRBJ2-2; 10 nucleotides match TRBD2. Germline CDR1 MDHEN, CDR2 SYDVKM. Unmatched junction bases numbered 12, after V lost 6 bases and J lost 8 bases. The CDR3 consists of 16 residues. In DNA, the CDR3 is TGTGCCAGCAGCCCCCCAGAAGCGGGGGGGCCTGGGGAGCTGTTTTTT. Residues: CASSPPEAGGPGELFF.

This clone was counted a single time. The CDR3, as DNA: TGTGCCAGCAGCTTAACAGGGGGCTACGAGCAGTACTTC. Its translation is CASSLTGGYEQYF. The chain has TRBV5-8 and TRBJ2-7, with 8 bases aligning to TRBD1. J lost 3 bases, V lost 2 bases, and 1 base had no gene match. The CDR3 loop spans 13 amino acids. CDR1 is SGHTS, CDR2 YDEGEE, per germline.

This chain connects TRBV5-1 to TRBJ1-1; unclear D gene. V was cut by 4 bases and J by 11 bases, with 18 bases left in between. The CDR3 extends over 13 amino acids. From germline, CDR1 is SGHRS and CDR2 YFSETQ. As DNA, the CDR3 is TGCGCCAGCAGCCTCCCATCGTCTTTTGACGCTTTCTTT. Protein product: CASSLPSSFDAFF.

The chain has TRBV6-5 and TRBJ2-1; D call uncertain. The CDR3 totals 14 residues. Trimming stripped 9 bases from V and 0 bases from J, with 12 bases between. The germline V gene encodes CDR1 MNHEY and CDR2 SVGAGI. CDR3 DNA: TGTGCCAGTCTGGCGTCCTTCTCCTACAATGAGCAGTTCTTC. Protein product: CASLASFSYNEQFF.